The clone carrying this TCR beta chain was picked up a small number of times. Its specificity is not known. These data originate in a study of identical twins. Study outcomes and limitations: Researchers reported weaker excess twin sharing in beta out-of-frame sequences.

MiXCR, applied by TCRdb to the 5' RACE reads, yields one record per CDR3 protein. This table has 1.5 million to 2 million distinct CDR3 sequences, about 30% appearing once. Germline assignment: CDR1 LGHDT and CDR2 YNNKEL (reference sequence). The CDR3 has 16 residues. Trimming took 0 bases from V and 3 from J, leaving 12 bases between them. This TCR came from a newborn girl in good health. Sequenced sample: cord blood. The chain links TRBV3-1 to TRBJ2-1; a possible D gene is TRBD1 (5 bases). The DNA for the CDR3 is TGTGCCAGCAGCCAAGATATGTGGGGCCTCTACAATGAGCAGTTCTTC. It encodes CASSQDMWGLYNEQFF.